What follows describes a single TCR beta chain. The antigen remains unidentified. The data are from a study of CXCR3-negative and CXCR3-positive naive CD8 T cells. About the research overall: The dataset comprises roughly 150 million TRB reads in total, with about 1.5 +/- 0.3 million reads per library. Study-wide points: It was found that naive subsets had comparable surface CD5, and TCR strength was inferred from TRB CDR3 properties.

The CDR3 consists of 14 residues. The germline CDR1 and CDR2 sequences are SEHNR and FQNEAQ (reference sequence). The method, 5' RACE with UMI labels, was used to prepare the TRB cDNA libraries. TCRdb re-called the 5' RACE reads; every CDR3 protein appears as one record, without DNA. The sample table sets out about 92,000 distinct CDR3 sequences. The clonotype comes from a human donor in good health. Some clones in this sample may be carry-over from other donors' samples. The sequencing sample was made of naive CXCR3- CD8+ T cells from blood. Subset given: CD45RO-CCR7+CD27+CD95- naive CD8+ T cells lacking CXCR3 (TNR3-). The chain couples TRBV7-9 to TRBJ2-7; TCRdb's D call of TRBD2 is untestable without DNA. Here the CDR3 reads CASTDLGPPYEQYF.